The 15 T cell receptor beta chains listed next were all sequenced from one sample in a study of blood T cell repertoires in COVID-19. Clones were sequenced by immunoSEQ multiplex PCR, and TCRdb holds only the in-frame ones, with some missing. The sample includes under 250,000 clones, 65% to 85% of them seen just once. Sequenced material: peripheral blood. The receptors stem from a woman aged 50 to 60 with acute or convalescent COVID-19.

This chain connects TRBV7-9 to TRBJ1-1, with D unresolved. V was pared by 5 bases and J by 1 base, with 8 bases between. Germline V gene lookup returns CDR1 SEHNR and CDR2 FQNEAQ (reference sequence). The CDR3 is 13 amino acids. CDR3 sequence: CASSQTTNTEAFF. The CDR3 DNA sequence: TGTGCCAGCAGCCAGACAACGAACACTGAAGCTTTCTTT.

The CDR3 reads CSVNTDTQYF. DNA for the CDR3: TGCAGTGTCAATACAGATACGCAGTATTTT. The genes are TRBV20-1 and TRBJ2-3; no firm D call. This CDR3 is 10 amino acids long. V shed 7 bases and J shed 3 bases, with 5 bases lying between them. Germline CDR1 DFQATT, CDR2 SNEGSKA (reference sequence).

J is TRBJ1-5 and V is TRBV19; the match to TRBD1 covers 8 bases. In germline, CDR1 is LNHDA, CDR2 SQIVND (reference sequence). Trimming at V came to 6 bases and at J to 3 bases, leaving 7 bases not matched to a gene. The CDR3 covers 15 residues. Here the CDR3 reads CASSQDRANNQPQHF. The CDR3 DNA is TGTGCCAGTAGCCAGGACAGGGCGAACAATCAGCCCCAGCATTTT.

This rearrangement joins TRBV2 to TRBJ2-2; 7 bases align to TRBD2. Germline V gene sequence: CDR1 SNHLY, CDR2 FYNNEI. The J segment lost 5 bases and the V segment lost 6 bases, leaving 12 bases of the junction unmatched. This CDR3 spans 16 amino acids. The CDR3 loop reads CASSLSGLERTGELFF. The CDR3 nucleotides read TGTGCCAGCAGCCTAAGCGGACTAGAACGAACCGGGGAGCTGTTTTTT. The whole variable domain, remainder taken from reference TRBV2 and TRBJ2-2, is EPEVTQTPSHQVTQMGQEVILRCVPISNHLYFYWYRQILGQKVEFLVSFYNNEISEKSEIFDDQFSVERPDGSNFTLKIRSTKLEDSAMYFCASSLSGLERTGELFFGEGSRLTVL.

The CDR3 nucleotides are TGCGCCAGCAGCTTGGAGGGGTTCAATGAGCAGTTCTTC. It encodes CASSLEGFNEQFF. V and J are TRBV5-1 and TRBJ2-1; weak D call: TRBD1 (5 bases). From germline, CDR1 is SGHRS and CDR2 YFSETQ. Trimming left V 0 bases short and J 6 bases short, with 7 bases between. The CDR3 extends over 13 amino acids.

This clone was recorded many times. The chain couples TRBV6-6 to TRBJ2-7; D perhaps matches TRBD2 (6 bases). Trimming stripped 6 bases from V and 0 bases from J, with 15 bases between. The germline V gene has CDR1 MNHNY and CDR2 SVGAGI (reference sequence). The CDR3 loop spans 15 amino acids. CDR3 sequence reads: CASSPGRGFSYEQYF. CDR3 DNA sequence: TGTGCCAGCAGCCCCGGACGGGGGTTCTCCTACGAGCAGTACTTC.

This clone has more than one count but fewer than ten. The chain has TRBV28 and TRBJ1-5; TRBD1 matches 7 bases. Per germline, CDR1 MDHEN and CDR2 SYDVKM. The CDR3 totals 17 residues. The V gene end was trimmed by 6 bases and the J gene end by 0 bases; junction bases not matched to a gene: 11. The CDR3 DNA reads as TGTGCCAGCAGCTTACTCGGGACAGATTATAGCAATCAGCCCCAGCATTTT. Amino acids: CASSLLGTDYSNQPQHF.

V gene TRBV24-1 combines with J gene TRBJ2-1, with 12 bases aligning to TRBD2. Germline V gene lookup returns CDR1 KGHDR and CDR2 SFDVKD. This CDR3 is 23 amino acids long. The ends lost 7 bases at V and 5 bases at J; junction bases unmatched: 29. The CDR3 here is CATSRTTGLPGTSGSPSHNEQFF. DNA of the CDR3: TGTGCCACCAGCCGAACCACAGGACTACCCGGGACTAGCGGGTCTCCGTCCCACAATGAGCAGTTCTTC.

The V and J genes are TRBV29-1 and TRBJ2-7, with 9 bases lining up with TRBD2. Germline V gives CDR1 SQVTM, CDR2 ANQGSEA. V dropped 7 bases and J dropped 5; count of bases not matched to a gene: 9. This CDR3 region has 13 residues. CDR3 region: CSANSGGVNEQYF. CDR3 sequence (DNA): TGCAGCGCCAATAGCGGGGGTGTCAACGAGCAGTACTTC.

This clone turned up a few times. This chain links TRBV7-6 with TRBJ1-2; no reliable D call. The CDR3 has 13 amino acids. V gave up 1 base and J gave up 5 bases, with 8 bases separating them. The germline V gene has CDR1 SGHVS and CDR2 FNYEAQ. This chain's CDR3 is CASSLGRAYGYTF. The CDR3 DNA reads as TGTGCCAGCAGCTTAGGCCGAGCATATGGCTACACCTTC.

The gene calls are TRBV5-1 and TRBJ2-7; 7 nucleotides match TRBD1. After removal of 0 bases from V and 3 bases from J, the junction contained 6 bases not matched to a gene. Germline CDR1 is SGHRS and CDR2 is YFSETQ. CDR3 length: 15 amino acids. This CDR3 reads CASSLAAGGNYEQYF. DNA of the CDR3: TGCGCCAGCAGCTTGGCGGCAGGGGGTAACTACGAGCAGTACTTC. Full variable domain (outside the CDR3, taken from reference TRBV5-1 and TRBJ2-7): KAGVTQTPRYLIKTRGQQVTLSCSPISGHRSVSWYQQTPGQGLQFLFEYFSETQRNKGNFPGRFSGRQFSNSRSEMNVSTLELGDSALYLCASSLAAGGNYEQYFGPGTRLTVT.

To note about this clone: Additional DNA sequences in this sample encode the identical CDR3. The chain combines TRBV28 with TRBJ1-1; TRBD1 might be the D (6 bases). The V and J ends lost 4 bases and 1 base respectively, with 10 bases between them. The CDR3 consists of 14 residues. Germline CDR1 and CDR2: MDHEN and SYDVKM. CDR3 amino acids: CASSSGHPNTEAFF. The CDR3 DNA reads as TGTGCCAGCAGTTCGGGACATCCGAACACTGAAGCTTTCTTT.

The chain combines TRBV19 with TRBJ1-4; D possibly corresponds to TRBD1 (6 bases). With 5 bases removed from V and 3 bases from J, the gap between germline ends came to 16 bases. This CDR3 has 16 amino acids. Germline lookup yields CDR1 LNHDA and CDR2 SQIVND (reference sequence). The CDR3 bases are TGTGCCAGTAGTTTCGGGACAAAAGGGGCTAATGAAAAACTGTTTTTT. It yields the protein CASSFGTKGANEKLFF.

The J gene is TRBJ1-1, the V gene TRBV3-1 (or the pseudogene TRBV3-2); D is unclear. CDR1 LGHDT and CDR2 YNNKEL come from the germline V gene (reference sequence). Trimming took 4 bases from V and 0 from J, leaving 9 bases between them. This CDR3 comprises 14 residues. CDR3 sequence: CASSPSDVNTEAFF. CDR3 DNA sequence: TGTGCCAGCAGCCCTAGCGACGTGAACACTGAAGCTTTCTTT.

CDR3 sequence reads: CATSTGTGRNQPQHF. The DNA of the CDR3 is TGTGCCACCAGCACCGGGACAGGGAGGAATCAGCCCCAGCATTTT. The chain combines TRBV15 with TRBJ1-5; 9 bases match TRBD1. The germline V gene has CDR1 LNHNV and CDR2 YYDKDF (reference sequence). The CDR3 loop spans 15 amino acids. The trim removed 4 bases at V and 4 bases at J, leaving 5 bases unmatched.